This T cell receptor beta chain is drawn from a study of blood T cell repertoires in COVID-19. As for the study in general: Spain, Italy and the United States supplied samples that represented acute and convalescent COVID-19. PBMCs, B-cell-depleted T cells, or T cells provided the cDNA or gDNA that made up the material.

Germline CDR1 is SGHRS and CDR2 is YFSETQ. After removal of 2 bases from V and 6 bases from J, the junction contained 7 bases not matched to a gene. The CDR3 is 15 residues long. Source study methods: Reference gene primer amplification yielded estimated nucleated cell counts. Here immunoSEQ multiplex PCR was the method, and the copy in TCRdb shows in-frame clones only, minus some. The V and J calls and clone size are taken from that table; D and trimming were inferred from the DNA. Of roughly 260,000 clones detected, more than 70% appear once; the ten largest clones hold roughly 3%. The chain couples TRBV5-1 to TRBJ2-7, with TRBD2 identical over 11 bases. What was sequenced was peripheral blood. The sequence was obtained from a young woman with acute or convalescent COVID-19. CDR3 protein: CASSFETSGKGEQYF. The CDR3 coding sequence is TGCGCCAGCAGCTTCGAGACTAGCGGGAAGGGCGAGCAGTACTTC.